This entry lists 2 T cell receptor beta chains sequenced from one sample in a study of blood T cell repertoires in COVID-19 (dated by TCRdb to the early 2020s). Libraries were built with the immunoSEQ multiplex PCR assay. What TCRdb holds here is the immuneACCESS table cut down to in-frame rearrangements. Part of the clones is not present; checked against another copy, under half of the missing clones reflect an unresolved V gene, and the others are unexplained. Here the sample has 200,000 to 250,000 clones; roughly 85% occur a single time. Of the sample, around 3.5% falls within the top ten clones. Sequenced material: PBMCs or T cells enriched from blood (not recorded which). All receptors come from a woman aged 40 to 50 with acute COVID-19.

CDR3 DNA: TGTGCCAGCTCACCGGGGGGATCTTACAATGAGCAGTTCTTC. Protein product: CASSPGGSYNEQFF. The chain couples TRBV18 to TRBJ2-1, with a possible D match to TRBD2 (6 bases). This CDR3 spans 14 amino acids. Trimming took 3 bases from V and 4 from J, leaving 10 bases between them. The V gene's germline CDR1 is KGHSH and CDR2 LQKENI.

The rearrangement joins TRBV28 to TRBJ1-1, with 9 bases matching TRBD1. Per germline, CDR1 MDHEN and CDR2 SYDVKM. The CDR3 spans 14 residues. V was clipped by 7 bases and J by 6 bases; unmatched bases: 9. CDR3 in amino acids: CASTITQGAAEAFF. CDR3 bases: TGTGCCAGCACCATAACACAGGGGGCCGCTGAAGCTTTCTTT.